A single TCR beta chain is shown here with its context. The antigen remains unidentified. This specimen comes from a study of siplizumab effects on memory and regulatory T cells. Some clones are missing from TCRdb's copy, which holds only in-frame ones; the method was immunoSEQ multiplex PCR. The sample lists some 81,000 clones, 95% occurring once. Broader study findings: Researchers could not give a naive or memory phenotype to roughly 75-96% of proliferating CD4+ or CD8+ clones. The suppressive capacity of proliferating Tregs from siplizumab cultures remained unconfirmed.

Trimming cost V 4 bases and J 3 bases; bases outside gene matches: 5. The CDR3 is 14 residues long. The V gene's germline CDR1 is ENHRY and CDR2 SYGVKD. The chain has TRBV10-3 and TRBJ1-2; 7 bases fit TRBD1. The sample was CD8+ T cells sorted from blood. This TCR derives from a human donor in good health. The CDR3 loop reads CAISGNDRDYGYTF. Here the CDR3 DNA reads TGTGCCATCAGTGGGAACGACAGGGACTATGGCTACACCTTC.